The source of this T cell receptor beta chain is a study of technical replicates of blood from a few donors. Germline CDR1 and CDR2: MGHRA and YSYEKL. This CDR3 has 15 residues. V was pared by 0 bases and J by 4 bases, with 12 bases between. The count of this clone is one. Libraries were prepared by immunoSEQ multiplex PCR; TCRdb keeps only in-frame clonotypes and omits some of them. Among under 100,000 clones listed, roughly 95% were seen once. Sequences were obtained from T cells isolated from PBMCs. The sequence derives from a human donor in good health. This chain links TRBV4-1 with TRBJ2-5; TRBD2 might be the D (7 bases). CDR3 in DNA: TGCGCCAGCAGCCAAGATTGGGGGGGGCGAGAGACCCAGTACTTC. Translated: CASSQDWGGRETQYF.